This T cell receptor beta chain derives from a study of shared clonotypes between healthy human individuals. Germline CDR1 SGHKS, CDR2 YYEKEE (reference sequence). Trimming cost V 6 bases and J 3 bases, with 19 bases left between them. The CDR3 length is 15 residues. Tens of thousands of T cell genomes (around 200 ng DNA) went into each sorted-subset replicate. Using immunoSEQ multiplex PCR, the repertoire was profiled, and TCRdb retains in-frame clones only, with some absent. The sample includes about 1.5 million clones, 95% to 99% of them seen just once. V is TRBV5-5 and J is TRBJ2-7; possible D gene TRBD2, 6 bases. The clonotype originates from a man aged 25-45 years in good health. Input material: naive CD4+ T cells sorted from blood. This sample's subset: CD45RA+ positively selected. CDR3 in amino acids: CASTHQGGGYYEQYF. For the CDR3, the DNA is TGTGCCAGCACCCACCAGGGAGGAGGATACTACGAGCAGTACTTC.